These 21 T cell receptor beta chains originate from one sample sequenced in a study of T cell responses to AZD1222 COVID-19 vaccine (dated by TCRdb to about 2021). Preparation of the library involved the immunoSEQ multiplex PCR assay. TCRdb mirrors the immuneACCESS table, restricted to in-frame sequences. Some clones are absent from its copies; in checked studies, under half trace to an unresolved V gene, and the reason for the others is unknown. The sample table lists under 130,000 clones, 82% of them with a count of one. The ten largest clones take up approximately 5.1% of the sample. Sample time point, as interpreted from the label and publication: baseline before first vaccination. Here the sequenced sample was peripheral blood, taken on day 0 of AZD1222 vaccination. The origin of the receptors is an adult in good health.

The chain recombines TRBV7-2 with TRBJ1-1, with TRBD1 as a possible D gene (6 bases). The CDR3 covers 14 residues. Germline V lookup: CDR1 SGHTA, CDR2 FQGNSA. V gave up 7 bases and J gave up 3 bases, with 15 bases separating them. The CDR3 DNA follows: TGTGCCAGCATACGGGACACCAGTTACACTGAAGCTTTCTTT. This codes for CASIRDTSYTEAFF.

The CDR3 region is CASSRKATGDNSPLHF. In nucleotides, the CDR3 is TGTGCCAGCAGCCGAAAAGCGACAGGAGATAATTCACCCCTCCACTTT. The chain employs TRBV4-2 and TRBJ1-6; TRBD1 is a possible D gene (6 bases). Deletions cut 4 bases from V and 5 bases from J, with 15 bases between. This CDR3 spans 16 amino acids. CDR1 is LGHNA, CDR2 YNFKEQ, per germline.

The J gene is TRBJ1-1, the V gene TRBV7-3; D gene unclear. V dropped 5 bases and J dropped 1 base, with 8 bases sitting between them. This CDR3 has 13 residues. Germline-derived CDR1 and CDR2 are SGHTA and FQGTGA. CDR3 coding DNA: TGTGCCAGCAGCAAAGGTTCGAACACTGAAGCTTTCTTT. It specifies CASSKGSNTEAFF.

The chain is built from TRBV29-1 and TRBJ1-1; a possible D gene is TRBD1 (5 bases). CDR3 length: 12 amino acids. Germline V gives CDR1 SQVTM, CDR2 ANQGSEA. V was trimmed by 5 bases and J by 5 bases, leaving 12 bases between them. DNA of the CDR3: TGCAGCGTTCGTGCAGGGAGGACTGAAGCTTTCTTT. It yields the protein CSVRAGRTEAFF.

J is TRBJ1-1 and V is TRBV19; no clear D. Trimming took 3 bases from V and 4 from J, leaving 12 bases between them. Germline-derived CDR1 and CDR2 are LNHDA and SQIVND (reference sequence). This CDR3 spans 14 amino acids. The CDR3 protein is CASSIRPGGTEAFF. CDR3 sequence (DNA): TGTGCCAGTAGTATTCGCCCTGGCGGCACTGAAGCTTTCTTT.

This chain links TRBV11-2 with TRBJ1-2, with D possibly TRBD1 on 6 matching bases. V was pared by 4 bases and J by 7 bases, with 25 bases between. This CDR3 comprises 17 residues. Germline lookup yields CDR1 SGHAT and CDR2 FQNNGV. The CDR3 spells CASSSSRDSPRGGGYTF. The CDR3, as DNA: TGTGCCAGCAGCTCTAGTAGAGACTCCCCCAGGGGTGGTGGCTACACCTTC.

The rearrangement links TRBV3-1 (or the pseudogene TRBV3-2) to TRBJ2-5; 10 positions match TRBD2. V lost 6 bases to trimming and J lost 2 bases; unmatched junction nucleotides: 6. In germline, CDR1 is LGHDT, CDR2 YNNKEL (reference sequence). The CDR3 runs 15 residues. CDR3 region: CASRNSGGPQETQYF. The CDR3 DNA follows: TGTGCCAGCAGGAATAGCGGGGGGCCACAAGAGACCCAGTACTTC.

This chain joins TRBV7-2 and TRBJ1-1; weak D call: TRBD1 (6 bases). The V end lost 4 bases, the J end lost 6 bases, and 18 bases lay between the germline ends. CDR3 length equals 15 residues. CDR1 is SGHTA, CDR2 FQGNSA, per germline. CDR3 in amino acids: CASSSSGAGGAEAFF. The CDR3 coding sequence is TGTGCCAGCAGCTCCTCGGGGGCGGGAGGCGCTGAAGCTTTCTTT.

V gene TRBV11-2 combines with J gene TRBJ2-5; D might be TRBD1 (5 bases). Germline values: CDR1 SGHAT, CDR2 FQNNGV. Trimming pared 0 bases from V and 6 bases from J, leaving 11 bases between. This CDR3 has 14 amino acids. The CDR3 bases are TGTGCCAGCAGCTTAGATGGGGCAGGCCAGACCCAGTACTTC. It specifies CASSLDGAGQTQYF.

This clone turned up a few times. The chain couples TRBV12-3 or TRBV12-4 to TRBJ1-4; D gene uncertain. The CDR3 consists of 12 residues. V lost 0 bases and J 8 bases, leaving 4 bases between the germline ends. The CDR3 here is CASSLAVEKLFF. Written as DNA, the CDR3 is TGTGCCAGCAGTTTAGCGGTCGAAAAACTGTTTTTT.

This clone was detected a few times. This chain joins TRBV29-1 and TRBJ1-1; D unresolved. Trimming pared 5 bases from V and 2 bases from J, leaving 15 bases between. Germline values: CDR1 SQVTM, CDR2 ANQGSEA. CDR3 length: 14 amino acids. The CDR3 sequence is CSVPDWGSNTEAFF. The CDR3, as DNA: TGCAGCGTTCCGGACTGGGGATCTAACACTGAAGCTTTCTTT.

CDR3 residues: CASSFLSDEQFF. In DNA form, the CDR3 reads TGTGCCAGTAGTTTTCTGTCGGACGAGCAGTTCTTC. The chain employs TRBV19 and TRBJ2-1; D gene unclear. CDR3 length: 12 amino acids. V shed 5 bases and J shed 10 bases, with 12 bases lying between them. The germline gives CDR1 LNHDA, CDR2 SQIVND (reference sequence).

V is TRBV6-2 or TRBV6-3 and J is TRBJ2-1; D gene unclear. Germline V gives CDR1 MNHEY, CDR2 SVGEGT. V was pared by 2 bases and J by 2 bases, with 10 bases between. CDR3 length: 15 residues. This CDR3 is CASSYPIGTYNEQFF. The CDR3 DNA follows: TGTGCCAGCAGTTACCCGATAGGGACCTACAATGAGCAGTTCTTC.

CDR3: CASSPRDTEAFF. CDR3 sequence (DNA): TGTGCCAGCTCACCCCGGGACACTGAAGCTTTCTTT. The gene calls are TRBV18 and TRBJ1-1; no reliable D call. Per germline, CDR1 KGHSH and CDR2 LQKENI. Trimming removed 3 bases at V and 3 bases at J, with 5 bases between. The length of the CDR3 is 12 residues.

The rearrangement links TRBV12-5 to TRBJ1-1; D perhaps matches TRBD1 (5 bases). This CDR3 has 14 residues. V shed 8 bases and J shed 1 base, with 14 bases lying between them. CDR1 is LGHNT and CDR2 is FRNRAP in the germline V gene. DNA of the CDR3: TGTGCTAGTTGGTCAGGACAACCGAACACTGAAGCTTTCTTT. Translating it yields CASWSGQPNTEAFF.

V and J are TRBV7-2 and TRBJ1-4, with a possible D match to TRBD1 (6 bases). Per germline, CDR1 SGHTA and CDR2 FQGNSA. This CDR3 has 15 residues. Trimming left V 4 bases short and J 4 bases short, with 13 bases between. CDR3 sequence (DNA): TGTGCCAGCAGCTACAGGGAGGGACTTAATGAAAAACTGTTTTTT. Protein: CASSYREGLNEKLFF.

V and J are TRBV14 and TRBJ2-7; D might be TRBD2 (5 bases). The CDR3 totals 13 residues. Trimming cost V 3 bases and J 7 bases, with 13 bases left between them. Germline V gene lookup returns CDR1 SGHDN and CDR2 FVKESK. The CDR3 DNA follows: TGTGCCAGCAGCCAGCTCGGACTTGGTGAGCAGTACTTC. Its protein is CASSQLGLGEQYF.

This clone was seen a few times. The chain is built from TRBV4-2 and TRBJ1-1; no clear D. CDR3 size: 15 residues. V gave up 0 bases and J gave up 1 base, with 9 bases separating them. Germline loops: CDR1 LGHNA, CDR2 YNFKEQ. The CDR3 sequence: CASSQDWVSNTEAFF. The DNA for the CDR3 is TGTGCCAGCAGCCAAGATTGGGTTTCGAACACTGAAGCTTTCTTT.

The V and J genes are TRBV6-5 and TRBJ1-2; D may be TRBD1 (5 bases). With 8 bases removed from V and 1 base from J, the gap between germline ends came to 14 bases. Per the germline V gene, CDR1 is MNHEY and CDR2 is SVGAGI. The CDR3 covers 14 residues. CDR3 sequence: CASCTGLHNYGYTF. In nucleotides, the CDR3 is TGTGCCAGCTGTACAGGCCTACATAACTATGGCTACACCTTC.

The J gene is TRBJ2-6, the V gene TRBV5-6; the D gene is possibly TRBD1 (5 bases). The CDR3 runs to 15 residues. Germline assignment: CDR1 SGHDT and CDR2 YYEEEE. V gave up 4 bases and J gave up 0 bases, with 8 bases separating them. CDR3 region: CASSLTGSGANVLTF. The CDR3 region has the DNA TGTGCCAGCAGCCTCACAGGCTCTGGGGCCAACGTCCTGACTTTC.

The chain is built from TRBV6-5 and TRBJ2-5, with D perhaps assigned TRBD1 or TRBD2 (5 bases each). CDR1 is MNHEY and CDR2 is SVGAGI in the germline V gene. V was clipped by 7 bases and J by 3 bases, with 18 bases between them. The CDR3 is made up of 15 amino acids. The CDR3 is CASIPRDDREETQYF. The CDR3 region has the DNA TGTGCCAGCATACCACGGGACGACCGCGAAGAGACCCAGTACTTC.